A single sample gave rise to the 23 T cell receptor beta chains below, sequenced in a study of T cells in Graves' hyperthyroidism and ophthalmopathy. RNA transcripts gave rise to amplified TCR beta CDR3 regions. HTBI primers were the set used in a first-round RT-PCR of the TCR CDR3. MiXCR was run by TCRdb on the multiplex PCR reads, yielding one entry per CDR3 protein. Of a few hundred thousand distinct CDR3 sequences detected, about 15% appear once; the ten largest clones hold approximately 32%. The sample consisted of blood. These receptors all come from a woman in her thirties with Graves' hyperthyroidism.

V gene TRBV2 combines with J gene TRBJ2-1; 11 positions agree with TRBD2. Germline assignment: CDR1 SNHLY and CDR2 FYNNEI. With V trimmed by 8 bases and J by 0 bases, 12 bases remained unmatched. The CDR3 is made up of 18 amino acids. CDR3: CASWERLAGTSSYNEQFF. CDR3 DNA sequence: TGTGCCAGCTGGGAAAGACTAGCGGGGACTAGCTCCTACAATGAGCAGTTCTTC.

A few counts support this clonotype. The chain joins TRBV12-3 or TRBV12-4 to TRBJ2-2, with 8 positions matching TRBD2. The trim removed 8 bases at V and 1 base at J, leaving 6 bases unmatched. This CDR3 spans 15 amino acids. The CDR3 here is CASQGTSGNTGELFF. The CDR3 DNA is TGTGCCAGCCAGGGTACTAGCGGGAACACCGGGGAGCTGTTTTTT.

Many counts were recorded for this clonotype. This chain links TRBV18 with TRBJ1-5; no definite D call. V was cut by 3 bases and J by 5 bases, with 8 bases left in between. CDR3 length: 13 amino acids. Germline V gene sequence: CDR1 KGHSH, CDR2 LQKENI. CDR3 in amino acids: CASSPARYQPQHF. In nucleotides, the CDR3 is TGTGCCAGCTCACCCGCCAGATATCAGCCCCAGCATTTT.

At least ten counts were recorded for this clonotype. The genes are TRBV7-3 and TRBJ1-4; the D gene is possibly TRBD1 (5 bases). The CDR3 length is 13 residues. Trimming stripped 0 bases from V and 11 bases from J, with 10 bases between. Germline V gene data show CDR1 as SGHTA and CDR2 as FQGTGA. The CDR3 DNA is TGTGCCAGCAGCTTAACGGGAGAGGGGAAACTGTTTTTT. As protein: CASSLTGEGKLFF.

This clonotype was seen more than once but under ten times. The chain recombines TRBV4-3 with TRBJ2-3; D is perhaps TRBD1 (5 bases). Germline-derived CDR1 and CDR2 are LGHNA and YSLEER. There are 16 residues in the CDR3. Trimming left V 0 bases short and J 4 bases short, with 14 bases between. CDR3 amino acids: CASSQDRATGADTQYF. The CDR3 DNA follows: TGCGCCAGCAGCCAAGATCGGGCCACAGGTGCAGATACGCAGTATTTT.

The CDR3 bases are TGTGCCACCAGTGAGACCACCGGGGAGCTGTTTTTT. Residues: CATSETTGELFF. The V call is TRBV24-1, the J call TRBJ2-2, with D hard to call. Germline assignment: CDR1 KGHDR and CDR2 SFDVKD. This CDR3 has 12 residues. V dropped 4 bases and J dropped 4 bases, with 3 bases sitting between them.

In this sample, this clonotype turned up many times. In DNA, the CDR3 is TGTGCCAGCAGTCACGGGAGGGCCTTGGGGAATGAGCAGTTCTTC. It translates to CASSHGRALGNEQFF. This chain connects TRBV3-1 to TRBJ2-1; 8 bases map to TRBD2. Germline values: CDR1 LGHDT, CDR2 YNNKEL (reference sequence). The CDR3 loop spans 15 amino acids. The junction had 11 bases not matched to a gene; V was cut back by 6 bases and J by 7 bases.

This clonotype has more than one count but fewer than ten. CDR3 protein: CASSLLYQGVYGYTF. In DNA form, the CDR3 reads TGTGCCAGCAGTTTATTATACCAGGGTGTCTATGGCTACACCTTC. The chain couples TRBV28 to TRBJ1-2; a weak D match, TRBD1 (5 bases). The germline V gene encodes CDR1 MDHEN and CDR2 SYDVKM. Deletions cut 1 base from V and 4 bases from J, with 13 bases between. The CDR3 covers 15 residues.

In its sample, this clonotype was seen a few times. The CDR3 nucleotides read TGTGCCAGCAGCTCTACTAGCGGGTACACAGATACGCAGTATTTT. Its protein is CASSSTSGYTDTQYF. V usage is TRBV28 and J usage is TRBJ2-3, with TRBD2 identical over 9 bases. The CDR3 runs to 15 residues. J gave up 2 bases and V 6 bases, and 6 bases lay outside the gene matches. Looked up from germline, CDR1 is MDHEN and CDR2 is SYDVKM.

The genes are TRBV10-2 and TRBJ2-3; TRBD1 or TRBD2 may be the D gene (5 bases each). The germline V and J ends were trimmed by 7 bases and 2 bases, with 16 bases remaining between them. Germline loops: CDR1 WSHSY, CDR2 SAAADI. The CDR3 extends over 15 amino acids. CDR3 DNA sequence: TGCGCCAGCAATATAATCAGAGGGGACACAGATACGCAGTATTTT. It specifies CASNIIRGDTDTQYF.

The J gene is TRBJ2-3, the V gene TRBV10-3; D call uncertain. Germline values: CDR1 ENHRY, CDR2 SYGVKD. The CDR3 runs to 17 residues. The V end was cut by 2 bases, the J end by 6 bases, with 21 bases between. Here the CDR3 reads CAISEGLRPNPGDTQYF. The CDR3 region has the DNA TGTGCCATCAGTGAGGGTCTGCGGCCTAACCCCGGTGATACGCAGTATTTT.

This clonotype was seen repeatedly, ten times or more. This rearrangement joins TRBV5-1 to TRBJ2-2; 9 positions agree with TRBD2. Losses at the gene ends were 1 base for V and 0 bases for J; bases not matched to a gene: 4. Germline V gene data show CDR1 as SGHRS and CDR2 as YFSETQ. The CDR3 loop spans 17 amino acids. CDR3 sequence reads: CASSLLPSGANTGELFF. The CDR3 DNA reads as TGCGCCAGCAGCTTGTTGCCTAGCGGGGCGAACACCGGGGAGCTGTTTTTT.

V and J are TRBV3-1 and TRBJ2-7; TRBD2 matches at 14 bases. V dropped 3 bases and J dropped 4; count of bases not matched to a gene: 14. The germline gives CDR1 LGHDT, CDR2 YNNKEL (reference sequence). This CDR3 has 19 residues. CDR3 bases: TGTGCCAGCAGCCAGCTCGTGGGGGGGACTAGCGGGAGTGAGTACGAGCAGTACTTC. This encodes CASSQLVGGTSGSEYEQYF.

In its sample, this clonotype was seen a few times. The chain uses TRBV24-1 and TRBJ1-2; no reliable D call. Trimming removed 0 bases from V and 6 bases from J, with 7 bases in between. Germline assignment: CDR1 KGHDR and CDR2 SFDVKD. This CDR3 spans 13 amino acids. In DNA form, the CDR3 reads TGTGCCACCAGTGATTTGCGCTTCAATGGCTACACCTTC. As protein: CATSDLRFNGYTF.

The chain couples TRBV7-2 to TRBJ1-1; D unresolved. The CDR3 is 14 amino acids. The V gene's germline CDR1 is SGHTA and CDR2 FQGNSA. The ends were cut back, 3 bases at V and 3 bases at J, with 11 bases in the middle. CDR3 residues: CASSFQVSYTEAFF. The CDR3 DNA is TGTGCCAGCAGCTTCCAGGTTTCCTACACTGAAGCTTTCTTT.

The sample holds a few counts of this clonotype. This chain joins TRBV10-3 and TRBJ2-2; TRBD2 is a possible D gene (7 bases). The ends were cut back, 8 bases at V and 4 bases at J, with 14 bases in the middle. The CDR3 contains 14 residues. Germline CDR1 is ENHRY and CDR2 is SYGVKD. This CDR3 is CAIFRGAGTGELFF. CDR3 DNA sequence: TGTGCCATCTTCCGGGGGGCGGGCACCGGGGAGCTGTTTTTT.

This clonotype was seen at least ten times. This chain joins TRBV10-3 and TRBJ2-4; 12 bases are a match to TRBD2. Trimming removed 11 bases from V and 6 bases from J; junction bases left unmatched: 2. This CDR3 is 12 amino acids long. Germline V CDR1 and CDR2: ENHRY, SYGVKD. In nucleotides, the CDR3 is TGTGCCGTGGGACTAGCGGGAAACATTCAGTACTTC. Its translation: CAVGLAGNIQYF.

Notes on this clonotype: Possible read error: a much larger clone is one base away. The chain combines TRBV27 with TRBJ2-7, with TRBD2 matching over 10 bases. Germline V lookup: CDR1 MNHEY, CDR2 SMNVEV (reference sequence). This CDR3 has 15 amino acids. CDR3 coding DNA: TGTACCAGCAGTTTATCAGCGGGAGGGTTCCACGAGCAGTACTTC. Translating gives CTSSLSAGGFHEQYF.

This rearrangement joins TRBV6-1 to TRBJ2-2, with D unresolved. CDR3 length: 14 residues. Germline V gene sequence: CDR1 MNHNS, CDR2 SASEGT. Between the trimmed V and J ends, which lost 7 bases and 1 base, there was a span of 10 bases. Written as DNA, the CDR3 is TGTGCCAGCAAGGTCAACCTGAACACCGGGGAGCTGTTTTTT. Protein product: CASKVNLNTGELFF.

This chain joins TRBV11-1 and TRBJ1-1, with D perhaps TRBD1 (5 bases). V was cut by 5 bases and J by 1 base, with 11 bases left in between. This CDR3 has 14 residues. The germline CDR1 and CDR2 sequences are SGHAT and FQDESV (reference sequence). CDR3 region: CASSVRDGNTEAFF. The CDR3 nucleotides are TGTGCCAGCAGCGTCCGGGACGGGAACACTGAAGCTTTCTTT.

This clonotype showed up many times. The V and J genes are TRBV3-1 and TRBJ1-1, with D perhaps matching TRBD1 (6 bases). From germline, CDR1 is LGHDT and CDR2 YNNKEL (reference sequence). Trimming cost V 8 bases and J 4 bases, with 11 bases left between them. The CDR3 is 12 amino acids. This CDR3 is CASGGLGTEAFF. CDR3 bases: TGTGCCAGCGGGGGGCTGGGCACTGAAGCTTTCTTT.

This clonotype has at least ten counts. DNA of the CDR3: TGTGCCAGCACTCCGACAGGGGGCGGGAGGACCGGGGAGCTGTTTTTT. It yields the protein CASTPTGGGRTGELFF. The rearrangement joins TRBV2 to TRBJ2-2; 10 bases align to TRBD1. Per the germline V gene, CDR1 is SNHLY and CDR2 is FYNNEI. CDR3 length: 16 amino acids. With 7 bases clipped from V and 5 bases from J, the junction kept 10 bases outside the gene matches. Drawing the rest from reference TRBV2 and TRBJ2-2, the complete variable domain is EPEVTQTPSHQVTQMGQEVILRCVPISNHLYFYWYRQILGQKVEFLVSFYNNEISEKSEIFDDQFSVERPDGSNFTLKIRSTKLEDSAMYFCASTPTGGGRTGELFFGEGSRLTVL.

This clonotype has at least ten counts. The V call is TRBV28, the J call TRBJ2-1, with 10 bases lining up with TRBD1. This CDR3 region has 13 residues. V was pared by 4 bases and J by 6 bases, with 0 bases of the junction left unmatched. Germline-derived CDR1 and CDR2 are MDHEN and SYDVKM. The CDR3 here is CASSWTGGNEQFF. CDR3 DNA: TGTGCCAGCAGTTGGACAGGGGGCAATGAGCAGTTCTTC.